This T cell receptor beta chain was recovered during a study of shared clonotypes between healthy human individuals. Splitting the CD4+ cells yielded a CD45RA+ naive subset and a CD45RA-negative memory subset. Sequencing used immunoSEQ multiplex PCR; TCRdb keeps in-frame clones, though not all of them. Of roughly 2.5 million clones listed, 90% to 95% are singletons. On this clone itself: No antigen is known for it. At the DNA level, this CDR3 is encoded by other sequences in the same sample as well.

Study-level points and caveats: Clonotype sharing among donors, it was expected, would be affected by sequencing depth. A generally larger estimated richness was seen in naive subsets than in memory subsets.

CDR3 length equals 16 residues. The ends lost 1 base at V and 0 bases at J; junction bases unmatched: 6. CDR1 GTSNPN and CDR2 SVGIG come from the germline V gene (reference sequence). This chain links TRBV30 with TRBJ1-3, with 7 nucleotides matching TRBD1. The TCR was taken from a man aged 18 to 29 in good health. The sequenced material came from naive CD4+ T cells sorted from blood. The subset denotes: CD45RA+ positively selected. The CDR3 DNA reads TGTGCCTGGAGTGGGGGACAGCTGAGCTCTGGAAACACCATATATTTT. Protein sequence: CAWSGGQLSSGNTIYF.